This T cell receptor (beta chain) stems from a study of blood T cells in healthy people across ages. Study summary: The capture of about one barcoded beta molecule per two T cells was achieved by template switching.

Together with a sample-barcoded 5' primer, a J-beta primer mix was included in a second PCR lasting roughly 6 to 12 cycles. TCRdb re-called the 5' RACE reads with MiXCR, one entry per CDR3 protein. In the table there are around 500,000 distinct CDR3 sequences, approximately 26% of which are singletons. Between the trimmed V and J ends, which lost 5 bases and 5 bases, there was a span of 15 bases. The CDR3 has 14 residues. Germline CDR1 SEHNR, CDR2 FQNEAQ (reference sequence). This clonotype was found a few times. The sample was also linked to a second study, of T cells of mothers and their children. That source notes: Related mother-child pairs showed slightly, non-significantly higher overlap than unrelated pairs.

The TCR comes from a boy aged 2 to 10 in good health. The chain recombines TRBV7-9 with TRBJ2-5, with no clear D. Material: blood. CDR3 DNA: TGTGCCAGCAGCCCTCTGACCATGGGGGAGACCCAGTACTTC. Its protein product is CASSPLTMGETQYF.